A single sample is the source of the 23 T cell receptor beta chains below, sequenced in a study of human T cells and chemical hapten exposure. Time point meaning: pre-sensitization, week 0. Treatment reported: therapeutic diphenylcyclopropenone sensitization with weekly scalp DPC. MiXCR was run by TCRdb on the RACE reads, yielding one entry per CDR3 protein. The sample includes 95,000 to 150,000 distinct CDR3 sequences, less than 15% seen only once; the top ten take roughly 2.8%. This specimen was whole blood, taken in connection with sensitization to the hapten diphenylcyclopropenone (DPC). These receptors came from a woman between 18 and 29 years old with alopecia areata. Some clones in this sample may be carry-over from other donors' samples.

The V and J genes are TRBV10-3 and TRBJ2-1; 8 bases are shared with TRBD1. The CDR3 totals 13 residues. Trimming removed 2 bases from V and 10 bases from J; junction bases left unmatched: 4. The germline CDR1 and CDR2 sequences are ENHRY and SYGVKD. As DNA, the CDR3 is TGTGCCATCAGTGAGCAGGGGGCAGGGGAGCAGTTCTTC. Amino acids: CAISEQGAGEQFF.

In this sample, this clonotype turned up a few times. V and J are TRBV7-8 and TRBJ2-3; D call uncertain. The V gene lost 10 bases and the J gene lost 3 bases, with 17 bases spanning the gap. Germline V gene lookup returns CDR1 SGHVS and CDR2 FQNEAQ. The length of the CDR3 is 14 residues. This CDR3 is CATSDVYRTDTQYF. The CDR3 nucleotides read TGTGCCACTTCAGACGTTTACAGAACAGATACGCAGTATTTT.

This clonotype occurred a few times. The genes are TRBV7-9 and TRBJ2-4; either TRBD1 or TRBD2 may supply D (5 bases each). The CDR3 runs 19 residues. Germline V gene data show CDR1 as SEHNR and CDR2 as FQNEAQ (reference sequence). Trimming cost V 3 bases and J 0 bases, with 21 bases left between them. The CDR3 nucleotides are TGTGCCAGCAGCTTTCCATATACAGGTCTCGAGGGAGCCAAAAACATTCAGTACTTC. It encodes CASSFPYTGLEGAKNIQYF. Combining the CDR3 with reference TRBV7-9 and TRBJ2-4 gives the whole variable domain DTGVSQNPRHKITKRGQNVTFRCDPISEHNRLYWYRQTLGQGPEFLTYFQNEAQLEKSRLLSDRFSAERPKGSFSTLEIQRTEQGDSAMYLCASSFPYTGLEGAKNIQYFGAGTRLSVL.

This clonotype has a handful of counts. The chain is built from TRBV2 and TRBJ2-3, with 10 bases identical to TRBD2. Germline CDR1 reads SNHLY; CDR2 reads FYNNEI. V lost 4 bases and J lost 3; bases outside the gene matches: 4. The CDR3 is 15 residues long. CDR3 DNA: TGTGCCAGCAGTGCGGGACTAGCGAAGACAGATACGCAGTATTTT. Its protein product is CASSAGLAKTDTQYF.

This clonotype turned up a few times. Written as DNA, the CDR3 is TGCAGTGCTAGCGAGGGGGCGAGAGAGCAGTACTTC. It specifies CSASEGAREQYF. This chain uses TRBV20-1 with TRBJ2-7; TRBD1 agrees at 7 bases. With 3 bases clipped from V and 7 bases from J, the junction kept 6 bases outside the gene matches. The CDR3 loop spans 12 amino acids. CDR1 DFQATT and CDR2 SNEGSKA come from the germline V gene (reference sequence).

This chain uses TRBV6-2 or TRBV6-3 with TRBJ1-1, with D possibly TRBD1 on 6 matching bases. V was cut by 2 bases and J by 10 bases, with 8 bases left in between. The CDR3 spans 11 residues. The germline V gene encodes CDR1 MNHEY and CDR2 SVGEGT. CDR3 sequence: CASSYGGRAFF. The DNA for the CDR3 is TGTGCCAGCAGTTACGGGGGCAGAGCTTTCTTT.

This clonotype was seen more than once but under ten times. This chain connects TRBV28 to TRBJ2-7, with D maybe TRBD2 (7 bases). Looked up from germline, CDR1 is MDHEN and CDR2 is SYDVKM. The CDR3 consists of 15 residues. Trimming pared 5 bases from V and 7 bases from J, leaving 21 bases between. CDR3: CASSIYREGGREQYF. CDR3 nucleotides: TGTGCCAGCAGTATATACAGGGAGGGGGGTCGTGAGCAGTACTTC.

J is TRBJ1-2 and V is TRBV6-6; 7 bases agree with TRBD1. CDR3 size: 18 residues. With 0 bases clipped from V and 1 base from J, the junction kept 11 bases outside the gene matches. Per germline, CDR1 MNHNY and CDR2 SVGAGI (reference sequence). The CDR3 sequence is CASSYSRSAGGFNYGYTF. The CDR3, as DNA: TGTGCCAGCAGTTACTCCAGGTCGGCAGGGGGATTTAACTATGGCTACACCTTC.

This clonotype has just a few counts. In DNA form, the CDR3 reads TGTGCCAGCAGCTTAGTGGACAGGGGGCGAGGAAATGAGCAGTTCTTC. Amino acids: CASSLVDRGRGNEQFF. The chain uses TRBV11-2 and TRBJ2-1, with 11 bases that match TRBD1. CDR1 is SGHAT, CDR2 FQNNGV, per germline. V gave up 1 base and J gave up 7 bases; unmatched junction bases: 6. The CDR3 extends over 16 amino acids.

The chain recombines TRBV6-5 with TRBJ1-1; 9 bases map to TRBD1. The CDR3 sequence is 15 residues long. Germline CDR1 reads MNHEY; CDR2 reads SVGAGI. The V gene end was trimmed by 5 bases and the J gene end by 4 bases; junction bases not matched to a gene: 8. CDR3 protein: CASSEDRGDTTEAFF. CDR3 DNA: TGTGCCAGCAGTGAGGACAGGGGCGATACCACTGAAGCTTTCTTT.

This chain links TRBV10-3 with TRBJ1-1; no clear D gene. The CDR3 is 18 amino acids. Trimming removed 10 bases from V and 3 bases from J, with 30 bases in between. Germline-derived CDR1 and CDR2 are ENHRY and SYGVKD. This CDR3 is CATHDKGVLYPPYTEAFF. The CDR3 DNA is TGTGCCACCCACGACAAGGGTGTCCTTTACCCTCCATACACTGAAGCTTTCTTT.

This clonotype was detected ten times or more. The V gene is TRBV25-1, the J gene TRBJ2-3; D unclear. Germline V lookup: CDR1 MGHDK, CDR2 SYGVNS. CDR3 length: 15 residues. The ends were cut back, 5 bases at V and 5 bases at J, with 17 bases in the middle. The CDR3 region has the DNA TGTGCCAGCAGTACTATTAGTCGCCTTCGAGATACGCAGTATTTT. The encoded protein is CASSTISRLRDTQYF.

In this sample, this clonotype turned up a few times. Lacking the conserved final phenylalanine or tryptophan, this CDR3 likely reflects a read error. The rearrangement joins TRBV7-2 to TRBJ2-3; D is unresolved. The CDR3 totals 16 residues. Looked up from germline, CDR1 is SGHTA and CDR2 is FQGNSA. Trimming pared 8 bases from V and 7 bases from J, leaving 25 bases between. CDR3 residues: CASSQRGSVGAHTQYY. CDR3 in DNA: TGTGCCAGCTCCCAGCGCGGTTCTGTTGGAGCCCATACGCAGTATTAT.

The V and J genes are TRBV18 and TRBJ1-1; unclear D gene. Trimming stripped 3 bases from V and 3 bases from J, with 8 bases between. The CDR3 sequence is 13 residues long. In germline, CDR1 is KGHSH, CDR2 LQKENI. The CDR3 loop reads CASSPEGYTEAFF. CDR3 nucleotide sequence: TGTGCCAGCTCACCGGAGGGCTACACTGAAGCTTTCTTT. Full variable domain (remainder filled in from reference TRBV18 and TRBJ1-1): NAGVMQNPRHLVRRRGQEARLRCSPMKGHSHVYWYRQLPEEGLKFMVYLQKENIIDESGMPKERFSAEFPKEGPSILRIQQVVRGDSAAYFCASSPEGYTEAFFGQGTRLTVV.

This clonotype was seen more than once but under ten times. This chain links TRBV2 with TRBJ2-7, with D perhaps assigned TRBD1 or TRBD2 (6 bases each). The CDR3 totals 13 residues. V was trimmed by 7 bases and J by 3 bases, leaving 13 bases between them. CDR1 SNHLY and CDR2 FYNNEI come from the germline V gene. CDR3 nucleotides: TGTGCCAGCAACGGAGGGGGAGTCTACGAGCAGTACTTC. Its translation is CASNGGGVYEQYF.

The chain combines TRBV5-1 with TRBJ1-3; D remains unclear. In germline, CDR1 is SGHRS, CDR2 YFSETQ. Trimming left V 2 bases short and J 4 bases short, with 10 bases between. The CDR3 consists of 14 residues. The CDR3 DNA reads as TGCGCCAGCAGCTTCCTGGGCGAAGGAAACACCATATATTTT. Its translation: CASSFLGEGNTIYF.

In nucleotides, the CDR3 is TGTGCCAGCTCCCAATCCGGGACTAGTAATGAGCAGTTCTTC. Encoded protein: CASSQSGTSNEQFF. The chain is built from TRBV18 and TRBJ2-1, with TRBD2 matching 8 bases. This CDR3 region has 14 residues. Germline assignment: CDR1 KGHSH and CDR2 LQKENI. Trimming took 6 bases from V and 7 from J; bases not matched to a gene: 8.

This clonotype was found a few times. DNA of the CDR3: TGTGCCAGCAGCTCTACGGGACAGGGGGTTTACTATGGCTACACCTTC. Its protein is CASSSTGQGVYYGYTF. The chain recombines TRBV5-5 with TRBJ1-2; TRBD1 matches at 11 bases. Germline-derived CDR1 and CDR2 are SGHKS and YYEKEE (reference sequence). This CDR3 contains 16 residues. Trimming at V came to 3 bases and at J to 3 bases, leaving 7 bases not matched to a gene.

V is TRBV20-1 and J is TRBJ1-6; D call uncertain. Germline CDR1 and CDR2: DFQATT and SNEGSKA (reference sequence). Between the trimmed V and J ends, which lost 3 bases and 5 bases, there was a span of 11 bases. This CDR3 is 14 amino acids long. CDR3: CSASTRWNNSPLHF. The CDR3 DNA follows: TGCAGTGCTAGTACGAGGTGGAATAATTCACCCCTCCACTTT.

This clonotype has ten or more counts. The rearrangement joins TRBV7-6 to TRBJ2-2, with 8 bases identical to TRBD1. CDR3 size: 15 residues. The V segment lost 5 bases and the J segment 4 bases; nucleotides outside the gene matches: 6. CDR1 SGHVS and CDR2 FNYEAQ come from the germline V gene. The CDR3 DNA is TGTGCCAGCAGCCTTCAGGGGGCCGTCACCGGGGAGCTGTTTTTT. It translates to CASSLQGAVTGELFF.

In this sample, this clonotype turned up many times. The rearrangement uses TRBV5-1 and TRBJ2-7; D possibly corresponds to TRBD1 (6 bases). The CDR3 sequence is 17 residues long. V was cut by 4 bases and J by 0 bases, with 20 bases left in between. The V gene's germline CDR1 is SGHRS and CDR2 YFSETQ. The CDR3 loop reads CASSPNPTGTRSYEQYF. The CDR3 DNA reads TGCGCCAGCAGCCCGAATCCAACCGGGACACGCTCCTACGAGCAGTACTTC.

This clonotype was counted a few times. J is TRBJ2-1 and V is TRBV6-5; 8 nucleotides line up with TRBD1. With V trimmed by 6 bases and J by 5 bases, 12 bases remained unmatched. Germline V gene lookup returns CDR1 MNHEY and CDR2 SVGAGI. CDR3 length: 16 residues. This CDR3 is CASREQGASGNNEQFF. The CDR3 DNA reads TGTGCCAGCAGGGAGCAGGGGGCAAGTGGGAACAATGAGCAGTTCTTC.

This clonotype was recorded at least ten times. The V call is TRBV11-2, the J call TRBJ2-2; D is unclear. Trimming removed 5 bases from V and 4 bases from J, with 8 bases in between. The CDR3 loop spans 13 amino acids. The V gene's germline CDR1 is SGHAT and CDR2 FQNNGV. The CDR3 is CASSPTSTGELFF. The CDR3 bases are TGTGCCAGCAGCCCGACGAGCACCGGGGAGCTGTTTTTT.